This T cell receptor beta chain comes out of a study of blood T cells in healthy people across ages. As to this clonotype: Its antigen is still unknown.

General study results and limits: For the donors, CMV status was unknown and possibly confounded expanded clonotype changes.

CDR3 length: 13 residues. Losses at the gene ends were 5 bases for V and 4 bases for J; bases not matched to a gene: 3. Germline CDR1 reads KGHSH; CDR2 reads LQKENI. Alongside a J-beta primer mix, a sample-barcoded 5' primer served in a second PCR lasting roughly 6 to 11 cycles. Each single sample gave us at least 2.5 million CDR3-containing paired-end reads. Via MiXCR, TCRdb re-called the 5' RACE reads, giving one row per CDR3 protein. The sample has about 830,000 distinct CDR3 sequences; over 45% are singletons. Sample donors were healthy Caucasian individuals that came from Russia, aged roughly 6 to 100. At least 5.5 micrograms of total RNA were extracted per sample.

V gene TRBV18 combines with J gene TRBJ1-2; 8 nucleotides match TRBD1. The specimen sequenced was blood. This TCR was recovered from a man aged 25 to 40 in good health. The CDR3 protein is CASSMDRAYGYTF. In DNA, the CDR3 is TGTGCCAGCTCAATGGACAGGGCCTATGGCTACACCTTC.